These 18 T cell receptor beta chains originate from one sample sequenced in a study of T cells in Graves' hyperthyroidism and ophthalmopathy. Regions amplified from RNA transcripts were the TCR beta CDR3 regions. A set of HTBI primers served as the primers for a first-round RT-PCR of the TCR CDR3. Via MiXCR, TCRdb re-called the multiplex PCR reads, giving one row per CDR3 protein. The table records hundreds of thousands of distinct CDR3 sequences, 19% of them present only once. Sequences were obtained from blood. The receptors here all came from a woman between 18 and 30 years old with Graves' hyperthyroidism.

This clonotype was counted a single time. Germline and junction disagree at one end, which may indicate a read error. The rearrangement uses TRBV20-1 and TRBJ1-1; D may be TRBD1 (5 bases). Germline V gene lookup returns CDR1 DFQATT and CDR2 SNEGSKA (reference sequence). The CDR3 sequence is 14 residues long. Written as DNA, the CDR3 is TGCAGTGCTAGAGTTCCAGGGTTGGTGACTGAAGCTTCCTTT. Protein product: CSARVPGLVTEASF.

This clonotype appeared many times. V is TRBV29-1 and J is TRBJ1-1; 9 bases are a match to TRBD1. Looked up from germline, CDR1 is SQVTM and CDR2 is ANQGSEA. The CDR3 length is 14 residues. The ends lost 6 bases at V and 2 bases at J; junction bases unmatched: 7. CDR3 residues: CSVADRGGNTEAFF. CDR3 bases: TGCAGCGTGGCAGACAGGGGGGGTAACACTGAAGCTTTCTTT.

This clonotype has just one count. The chain combines TRBV7-4 with TRBJ1-1; perhaps TRBD1 as D (6 bases). Trimming took 6 bases from V and 0 from J, leaving 20 bases between them. Germline CDR1 is SGHVT and CDR2 is SQSDAQ. The CDR3 totals 17 residues. The CDR3 here is CASSPPGAPLLNTEAFF. CDR3 sequence (DNA): TGTGCCAGCAGTCCCCCGGGGGCGCCTTTATTGAACACTGAAGCTTTCTTT. Full variable domain (remainder filled in from reference TRBV7-4 and TRBJ1-1): GAGVSQSPRYKVAKRGRDVALRCDSISGHVTLYWYRQTLGQGSEVLTYSQSDAQRDKSGRPSGRFSAERPERSVSTLKIQRTEQGDSAVYLCASSPPGAPLLNTEAFFGQGTRLTVV.

This clonotype was detected many times. The chain employs TRBV12-3 or TRBV12-4 and TRBJ1-5; possible D gene TRBD1, 5 bases. The CDR3 covers 15 residues. Trimming removed 3 bases at V and 3 bases at J, with 12 bases between. The CDR3 DNA is TGTGCCAGCAGTTTTAGACAGCTTAACAATCAGCCCCAGCATTTT. Encoded protein: CASSFRQLNNQPQHF.

This clonotype was seen at least ten times. The chain couples TRBV2 to TRBJ2-5; D is perhaps TRBD1 (7 bases). Germline CDR1 and CDR2: SNHLY and FYNNEI. Trimming removed 6 bases at V and 3 bases at J, with 29 bases between. The CDR3 totals 19 residues. CDR3 in amino acids: CASRGVGGGPGSMEETQYF. DNA for the CDR3: TGTGCCAGCAGGGGAGTCGGAGGGGGCCCAGGGTCCATGGAAGAGACCCAGTACTTC.

This clonotype was observed many times. This chain uses TRBV30 with TRBJ2-4; the D is unclear. This CDR3 contains 16 residues. V dropped 0 bases and J dropped 3 bases, with 15 bases sitting between them. CDR1 is GTSNPN and CDR2 is SVGIG in the germline V gene (reference sequence). The CDR3 DNA reads as TGTGCCTGGAGTGTACAAGGACCGAGAGTCAAAAACATTCAGTACTTC. Its translation is CAWSVQGPRVKNIQYF.

The gene calls are TRBV20-1 and TRBJ1-5; weak D call: TRBD1 (5 bases). The germline V gene has CDR1 DFQATT and CDR2 SNEGSKA (reference sequence). This CDR3 contains 17 residues. Trimming left V 0 bases short and J 6 bases short, with 21 bases between. The CDR3 region has the DNA TGCAGTGCTAGAGATTGGTCTAAGGGGCAGGGAGGTCAGCCCCAGCATTTT. Encoded protein: CSARDWSKGQGGQPQHF.

This clonotype was observed at least ten times. The rearrangement links TRBV24-1 to TRBJ2-2, with D unclear. The CDR3 is 12 residues long. Per germline, CDR1 KGHDR and CDR2 SFDVKD. The V end was cut by 9 bases, the J end by 3 bases, with 7 bases between. The CDR3 coding sequence is TGTGCCACCTTGACGGACACCGGGGAGCTGTTTTTT. As protein: CATLTDTGELFF.

The chain combines TRBV10-3 with TRBJ2-2; 9 bases match TRBD1. Germline CDR1 is ENHRY and CDR2 is SYGVKD. The CDR3 is 13 residues long. The V segment lost 10 bases and the J segment 5 bases; nucleotides outside the gene matches: 5. The CDR3 spells CATRDRATGELFF. The DNA for the CDR3 is TGTGCCACCCGGGACAGGGCGACCGGGGAGCTGTTTTTT.

This clonotype was detected ten times or more. The chain employs TRBV10-3 and TRBJ2-7; TRBD1 or TRBD2 may be the D gene (5 bases each). This CDR3 contains 14 residues. V shed 4 bases and J shed 5 bases, with 15 bases lying between them. The germline V gene has CDR1 ENHRY and CDR2 SYGVKD. The CDR3 loop reads CAISGDLRAHEQYF. The CDR3 nucleotides read TGTGCCATCAGTGGGGACCTAAGGGCCCACGAGCAGTACTTC.

This clonotype came up a few times. V and J are TRBV6-1 and TRBJ1-1; perhaps TRBD1 as D (5 bases). The CDR3 is 14 amino acids. The V end lost 10 bases, the J end lost 3 bases, and 18 bases lay between the germline ends. Per germline, CDR1 MNHNS and CDR2 SASEGT. CDR3 in DNA: TGTGCCACCCACCTTTCAGGGCGAGACACTGAAGCTTTCTTT. Translating gives CATHLSGRDTEAFF.

At least ten counts were recorded for this clonotype. The chain couples TRBV6-1 to TRBJ2-5; no clear D gene. Germline lookup yields CDR1 MNHNS and CDR2 SASEGT. This CDR3 is 13 amino acids long. V lost 2 bases and J lost 7, with 11 bases in between. CDR3 DNA: TGTGCCAGCAGTGAAACCACGTGGGGGACCCAGTACTTC. This gives the protein CASSETTWGTQYF.

This clonotype was seen at least ten times. The J gene is TRBJ2-5, the V gene TRBV7-3; D is unclear. The CDR3 covers 13 residues. Trimming cost V 5 bases and J 4 bases, with 11 bases left between them. Germline V gives CDR1 SGHTA, CDR2 FQGTGA. CDR3: CASSTKVRETQYF. The CDR3 nucleotides are TGTGCCAGCAGCACAAAAGTCAGAGAGACCCAGTACTTC.

This clonotype has a count of ten or more. Written as DNA, the CDR3 is TGTGCCAGCAGCGTCTCTGGAAACACCATATATTTT. It is translated as CASSVSGNTIYF. V and J are TRBV9 and TRBJ1-3; D gene uncertain. From germline, CDR1 is SGDLS and CDR2 YYNGEE. V was pared by 2 bases and J by 0 bases, with 0 bases between. This CDR3 comprises 12 residues.

This clonotype was detected ten times or more. V and J are TRBV28 and TRBJ2-7; D gene uncertain. V gave up 6 bases and J gave up 5 bases, with 14 bases separating them. CDR1 is MDHEN and CDR2 is SYDVKM in the germline V gene. This CDR3 contains 13 residues. The DNA for the CDR3 is TGTGCCAGCAGCACAGACTGGACCCACGAGCAGTACTTC. It translates to CASSTDWTHEQYF.

The chain is built from TRBV20-1 and TRBJ1-1; TRBD1 might be the D (6 bases). The CDR3 contains 14 residues. Germline assignment: CDR1 DFQATT and CDR2 SNEGSKA (reference sequence). V lost 1 base and J 4 bases, leaving 13 bases between the germline ends. CDR3 nucleotides: TGCAGTGCTAGAGTTGGGGGCCCTAGCACTGAAGCTTTCTTT. Translation: CSARVGGPSTEAFF.

The V and J genes are TRBV15 and TRBJ1-1; D is uncertain. V dropped 5 bases and J dropped 2 bases, with 6 bases sitting between them. The length of the CDR3 is 12 residues. Germline V gene sequence: CDR1 LNHNV, CDR2 YYDKDF (reference sequence). The CDR3 DNA reads TGTGCCACCAGCGACCTTAACACTGAAGCTTTCTTT. Translation gives CATSDLNTEAFF.

Note on this clonotype: A much larger clone lies one base from this, so it may be a read error. This chain links TRBV30 with TRBJ1-5; TRBD1 aligns across 12 bases. Trimming took 4 bases from V and 5 from J; bases not matched to a gene: 9. The CDR3 has 16 amino acids. Germline CDR1 and CDR2: GTSNPN and SVGIG (reference sequence). The CDR3 bases are TGTGCCTGGACCCTCCGTGGGACAGGGGGCGATCAGCCCCAGCATTTT. This encodes CAWTLRGTGGDQPQHF.